This T cell receptor beta chain came from a study of blood T cells in healthy people across ages. Study-wide results and caveats: Because sorting was not performed, PBMCs prevented conclusive naive versus antigen-experienced comparison. Any changes in expanded clonotypes were possibly confounded, as donor CMV status remained unknown.

A second PCR, run for about 6 to 11 cycles, used a sample-barcoded 5' primer plus a J-beta primer mix. Each CDR3 protein is one row after TCRdb ran MiXCR on the 5' RACE reads. The sample has over 950,000 distinct CDR3 sequences; roughly 51% are singletons. This clonotype is a singleton in its sample. What it binds is not known. The CDR3 is 16 residues long. Germline V gives CDR1 DFQATT, CDR2 SNEGSKA (reference sequence). J gave up 4 bases and V 1 base, and 7 bases lay outside the gene matches. Total RNA was isolated from each sample in quantities of at least 5 micrograms. The sample consisted of blood. The chain is built from TRBV20-1 and TRBJ2-4, with TRBD2 matching over 10 bases. This clonotype originated in a woman aged 55-70 years in good health. The CDR3 DNA reads TGCAGTGCTAGAGCGGGAGCGGGAGGGCCTAAAAACATTCAGTACTTC. This encodes CSARAGAGGPKNIQYF.